The TCR beta chain described here comes from a study of cytomegalovirus exposure and HLA in healthy donors. Notes on the study in general: Specificity for CMV antigens was confirmed in vitro for three of the CMV-associated chains. For cytomegalovirus status, the classifier reportedly gave diagnoses with high specificity and sensitivity. According to a subsequent analysis, TCR clusters from the first cohort were inclined to appear together in the 120 or so validation repertoires.

Note on this clone: As yet, its antigen is unknown.

TCRdb's copy holds only in-frame clones and misses some; the assay was immunoSEQ multiplex PCR. The sample carries over 100,000 clones, 85% to 90% recorded once. Looked up from germline, CDR1 is KGHSH and CDR2 is LQKENI. This CDR3 spans 17 amino acids. With V trimmed by 0 bases and J by 2 bases, 1 base remained unmatched. Sequencing used PBMCs. The J gene is TRBJ2-6, the V gene TRBV18, with 10 nucleotides matching TRBD1. The receptor comes from a woman between 18 and 29 years old in good health and CMV-seronegative. In DNA form, the CDR3 reads TGTGCCAGCTCACCACCGACAGGGGGCGCTGGGGCCAACGTCCTGACTTTC. Translation gives CASSPPTGGAGANVLTF.